This T cell receptor (beta chain) originates from a study of blood T cell repertoires in COVID-19. The protocol was immunoSEQ multiplex PCR, while the TCRdb copy is restricted to in-frame clones and leaves out a portion. The sample records 200,000 or so clones, roughly 75% being singletons. Concerning this clone: The sample contains more than one DNA sequence encoding this CDR3.

The CDR3 length is 13 residues. Trimming cost V 2 bases and J 7 bases, with 9 bases left between them. Germline CDR1 ENHRY, CDR2 SYGVKD. The source is a woman aged 70-85 years with acute or convalescent COVID-19. V usage is TRBV10-3 and J usage is TRBJ2-4, with D perhaps TRBD1 (6 bases). The sample taken for sequencing was peripheral blood. As DNA, the CDR3 is TGTGCCATCAGTGAGGTGCAGGGGAACATTCAGTACTTC. Translated, it gives CAISEVQGNIQYF.